This T cell receptor beta chain was captured by sequencing in a study of T cells of healthy individuals. This clonotype was seen at least ten times. CDR1 and CDR2 (germline): SGDLS, YYNGEE. The length of the CDR3 is 16 residues. V dropped 3 bases and J dropped 6 bases, with 20 bases sitting between them. TCRdb analysed the 5' RACE reads with MiXCR anew, one entry per CDR3 protein. The sample carries about 63,000 distinct CDR3 sequences, roughly 16% recorded once. This chain uses TRBV9 with TRBJ2-3, with D possibly being TRBD1 or TRBD2 (6 bases each). This clonotype was obtained from a human donor in good health. The CDR3 DNA reads TGTGCCAGCAGCGCTAGGAGGGCAGGGGATAGGGATACGCAGTATTTT. Protein sequence: CASSARRAGDRDTQYF.